The 2 T cell receptor beta chains given below trace back to one sample, sequenced in a study of vaccination and CD4 T cells after COVID-19. This sample's treatment: approximately 10-day PBMC culture with coronavirus spike peptide pools or control peptides (ViraFEST assay). Before the COVID-19 pandemic (2011-2018), CD4+ T cells were obtained from the unexposed donor. No cognate antigen is known for these TCRs. Sequence data for DNA of cultured CD4+ T cells were generated by the Oncomine TCR Beta short-read assay. Each CDR3 protein gets one entry after TCRdb re-called the PCR reads with MiXCR. The table shows a few thousand distinct CDR3 sequences, with less than 50% occurring only once. The specimen sequenced was CD4+ T cells from blood, cultured in vitro. The receptor source for this set is a human donor in good health.

The chain is built from TRBV27 and TRBJ1-6; the D is unclear. Germline assignment: CDR1 MNHEY and CDR2 SMNVEV (reference sequence). CDR3 size: 13 residues. V was pared by 11 bases and J by 4 bases, with 12 bases between. CDR3 nucleotide sequence: TGTGCCCCGGGGTTGGGATATAATTCACCCCTCCACTTT. Translated: CAPGLGYNSPLHF.

The J gene is TRBJ2-7, the V gene TRBV6-1, with D possibly being TRBD1 (7 bases). Deletions cut 8 bases from V and 3 bases from J, with 17 bases between. The CDR3 is 14 amino acids. From germline, CDR1 is MNHNS and CDR2 SASEGT. The CDR3 loop reads CASYPWRDSYEQYF. DNA of the CDR3: TGTGCCAGCTACCCCTGGCGGGACAGCTACGAGCAGTACTTC.